The 21 T cell receptor beta chains below all came from one sample that was sequenced in a study of blood T cells in healthy people across ages. A second PCR of about 7 to 12 cycles used a sample-barcoded 5' primer and a J-beta primer mix. TCRdb fed the 5' RACE reads into MiXCR, producing one record per CDR3 protein. The sample has some 1.4 million distinct CDR3 sequences, 42% seen once. The sample taken for sequencing was blood. The receptor source for this set is a woman younger than 30 in good health.

V usage is TRBV5-1 and J usage is TRBJ2-1; TRBD2 matches at 9 bases. The tail of the sequence fits TRBJ2-7 better, so the J call may be wrong. CDR3 length equals 19 residues. Germline V CDR1 and CDR2: SGHRS, YFSETQ. The CDR3 DNA is TGCGCCAGCAGCTTGGGGCTAGCGGGACCTCTAGTTACTGGGGATGAGCAGTACTTC. Translated, it gives CASSLGLAGPLVTGDEQYF.

This chain joins TRBV29-1 and TRBJ2-5; TRBD1 aligns across 8 bases. With 6 bases clipped from V and 11 bases from J, the junction kept 14 bases outside the gene matches. Germline CDR1 and CDR2: SQVTM and ANQGSEA. The CDR3 runs to 13 residues. CDR3 nucleotide sequence: TGCAGCGTCCACGGACAGGGAACCCATGAGCAGTACTTC. It yields the protein CSVHGQGTHEQYF. Full variable domain (rest looked up from reference TRBV29-1 and TRBJ2-5): SAVISQKPSRDICQRGTSLTIQCQVDSQVTMMFWYRQQPGQSLTLIATANQGSEATYESGFVIDKFPISRPNLTFSTLTVSNMSPEDSSIYLCSVHGQGTHEQYFGPGTRLLVL.

This rearrangement joins TRBV7-2 to TRBJ2-2; D is uncertain. The length of the CDR3 is 17 residues. CDR1 and CDR2 from the germline V gene are SGHTA and FQGNSA. V lost 3 bases, J lost 1 base, and 15 bases lay in between. This chain's CDR3 is CASSLRFGLQNTGELFF. In DNA, the CDR3 is TGTGCCAGCAGCTTGAGGTTCGGGCTCCAGAACACCGGGGAGCTGTTTTTT.

The chain combines TRBV20-1 with TRBJ2-5, with D uncertain. Germline CDR1 is DFQATT and CDR2 is SNEGSKA (reference sequence). Between the trimmed V and J ends, which lost 6 bases and 1 base, there was a span of 15 bases. The CDR3 contains 14 residues. CDR3 in DNA: TGCAGTGCCAGCCCGGGTGGAGCCCAAGAGACCCAGTACTTC. Encoded protein: CSASPGGAQETQYF.

The chain has TRBV25-1 and TRBJ2-1; 14 bases map to TRBD2. With 4 bases clipped from V and 8 bases from J, the junction kept 10 bases outside the gene matches. The germline CDR1 and CDR2 sequences are MGHDK and SYGVNS. This CDR3 is built from 17 residues. The CDR3 region is CASSAPGLAGAFDEQFF. In DNA, the CDR3 is TGTGCCAGCAGTGCTCCGGGACTAGCGGGAGCTTTCGATGAGCAGTTCTTC.

The rearrangement links TRBV6-1 to TRBJ1-1; TRBD1 agrees at 8 bases. V lost 4 bases, J lost 1 base, and 8 bases stayed unmatched. CDR1 MNHNS and CDR2 SASEGT come from the germline V gene. CDR3 length: 16 amino acids. The CDR3 nucleotides are TGTGCCAGCAGTGCCCAGGGGGCACAGGCGAACACTGAAGCTTTCTTT. Translation gives CASSAQGAQANTEAFF.

The chain has TRBV7-9 and TRBJ1-2; D remains ambiguous. CDR1 SEHNR and CDR2 FQNEAQ come from the germline V gene (reference sequence). V was cut by 3 bases and J by 1 base, with 9 bases left in between. The CDR3 contains 14 residues. CDR3 nucleotide sequence: TGTGCCAGCAGCTTCCCCCCGGTTAACTATGGCTACACCTTC. Translating it yields CASSFPPVNYGYTF.

The rearrangement links TRBV7-6 to TRBJ2-1; D possibly corresponds to TRBD1 (5 bases). The length of the CDR3 is 15 residues. Deletions cut 7 bases from V and 1 base from J, with 14 bases between. The germline V gene has CDR1 SGHVS and CDR2 FNYEAQ. The CDR3 sequence is CASNLSGSSYNEQFF. The CDR3 DNA reads as TGTGCCAGCAACCTCTCAGGGTCTTCCTACAATGAGCAGTTCTTC.

The chain is built from TRBV5-1 and TRBJ2-7, with D possibly being TRBD1 (5 bases). Gene TRBJ2-4 matches the end of the DNA better, so the J call may be wrong. This CDR3 spans 13 amino acids. The germline V gene encodes CDR1 SGHRS and CDR2 YFSETQ. For the CDR3, the DNA is TGCGCCAGCAGCTCTCCCGACAGAACCATTCAGTACTTC. Its translation is CASSSPDRTIQYF.

The V call is TRBV5-1, the J call TRBJ1-3; no clear D gene. Looked up from germline, CDR1 is SGHRS and CDR2 is YFSETQ. The CDR3 sequence is 16 residues long. The V end was cut by 4 bases, the J end by 0 bases, with 14 bases between. The CDR3 loop reads CASSVGAVHSGNTIYF. The CDR3 DNA follows: TGCGCCAGCAGCGTCGGTGCGGTGCACTCTGGAAACACCATATATTTT.

The sample holds a few counts of this clonotype. V and J are TRBV6-2 or TRBV6-3 and TRBJ2-3, with 7 bases aligning to TRBD1. With 2 bases clipped from V and 2 bases from J, the junction kept 10 bases outside the gene matches. The length of the CDR3 is 17 residues. Germline CDR1 MNHEY, CDR2 SVGEGT. The CDR3 is CASSYRRTGQNTDTQYF. The CDR3 bases are TGTGCCAGCAGTTACCGACGGACGGGACAGAACACAGATACGCAGTATTTT.

The J gene is TRBJ1-2, the V gene TRBV13; TRBD1 agrees at 10 bases. CDR1 and CDR2 from the germline V gene are PRHDT and FYEKMQ (reference sequence). V lost 0 bases to trimming and J lost 2 bases; unmatched junction nucleotides: 3. The length of the CDR3 is 16 residues. The CDR3 DNA follows: TGTGCCAGCAGCTTAGGGGGACAGGGGCCGAACTATGGCTACACCTTC. Translating it yields CASSLGGQGPNYGYTF.

The gene calls are TRBV29-1 and TRBJ1-2; D gene uncertain. Deletions cut 3 bases from V and 4 bases from J, with 15 bases between. Germline assignment: CDR1 SQVTM and CDR2 ANQGSEA. The CDR3 sequence is 14 residues long. CDR3 region: CSVESLLGGYGYTF. CDR3 nucleotides: TGCAGCGTTGAGAGCCTACTAGGTGGCTATGGCTACACCTTC.

This clonotype was seen only a few times. The chain recombines TRBV20-1 with TRBJ2-1, with 8 bases fitting TRBD2. V gave up 3 bases and J gave up 7 bases; unmatched junction bases: 2. Germline V gene data show CDR1 as DFQATT and CDR2 as SNEGSKA (reference sequence). The CDR3 covers 12 residues. CDR3: CSASGGANEQFF. For the CDR3, the DNA is TGCAGTGCTAGCGGGGGGGCGAATGAGCAGTTCTTC.

This clonotype was seen only a few times. The V call is TRBV10-2, the J call TRBJ2-3; the D is unclear. Germline V gene data show CDR1 as WSHSY and CDR2 as SAAADI. The CDR3 consists of 12 residues. Trimming removed 8 bases at V and 5 bases at J, with 11 bases between. CDR3 sequence reads: CASRGNGDTQYF. CDR3 nucleotide sequence: TGCGCCAGCCGTGGGAATGGAGATACGCAGTATTTT.

This chain connects TRBV12-3 or TRBV12-4 to TRBJ1-4; D gene unclear. The V gene lost 6 bases and the J gene lost 7 bases, with 18 bases spanning the gap. This CDR3 is 15 amino acids long. CDR3 region: CASSGESSVGEKLFF. For the CDR3, the DNA is TGTGCCAGCAGCGGGGAAAGTAGCGTTGGTGAAAAACTGTTTTTT.

V gene TRBV6-5 combines with J gene TRBJ2-1; 11 bases line up with TRBD2. V was clipped by 0 bases and J by 0 bases; unmatched bases: 4. The CDR3 is 18 residues long. Germline V CDR1 and CDR2: MNHEY, SVGAGI. The CDR3 bases are TGTGCCAGCAGTTACTCGGGGGGACTAGCGGTCTCCTACAATGAGCAGTTCTTC. Translated, it gives CASSYSGGLAVSYNEQFF.

This rearrangement joins TRBV13 to TRBJ1-1; 12 nucleotides line up with TRBD1. The germline V gene encodes CDR1 PRHDT and CDR2 FYEKMQ (reference sequence). After removal of 5 bases from V and 0 bases from J, the junction contained 4 bases not matched to a gene. The CDR3 consists of 16 residues. The chain's CDR3 is CASSPGTGGLNTEAFF. The CDR3 bases are TGTGCCAGCAGCCCCGGGACAGGGGGCTTGAACACTGAAGCTTTCTTT.

In this sample, this clonotype turned up a few times. The chain is built from TRBV14 and TRBJ2-1; TRBD1 might be the D (5 bases). The germline V gene has CDR1 SGHDN and CDR2 FVKESK. This CDR3 has 14 amino acids. With 4 bases removed from V and 8 bases from J, the gap between germline ends came to 15 bases. The CDR3 sequence: CASSPISGSHEQFF. The CDR3 bases are TGTGCCAGCAGCCCGATCTCAGGGTCCCATGAGCAGTTCTTC.

The genes are TRBV12-3 or TRBV12-4 and TRBJ2-1; D is undetermined. The CDR3 length is 10 residues. V was cut by 10 bases and J by 6 bases, with 7 bases left in between. The CDR3 DNA follows: TGTGCCACGACGTCCAATGAGCAGTTCTTC. It yields the protein CATTSNEQFF.

This clonotype was recorded at least ten times. The chain has TRBV28 and TRBJ2-5; TRBD1 agrees at 9 bases. V shed 5 bases, J shed 6 bases, and the junction held 10 bases outside the gene matches. The CDR3 is 15 residues long. CDR1 and CDR2 from the germline V gene are MDHEN and SYDVKM. CDR3 region: CASSDELGQGKTQYF. The CDR3 bases are TGTGCCAGCAGTGATGAATTGGGACAGGGAAAGACCCAGTACTTC.